This T cell receptor (beta chain) was sequenced for a study of identical twins. TCRdb re-derived calls from the 5' RACE reads in MiXCR, one entry per CDR3 protein. The table has approximately 530,000 distinct CDR3 sequences, approximately 20% seen once; the top ten hold 0.48%. Germline lookup yields CDR1 SNHLY and CDR2 FYNNEI. The J segment lost 1 base and the V segment lost 6 bases, leaving 5 bases of the junction unmatched. This CDR3 region has 15 residues. This clonotype has just a few counts. Its antigen remains unknown. Study-wide findings and caveats: Instead of following the same donors, the conclusions were based on cross-sectional statistical analysis.

This same sample was also taken into another study, of yellow fever vaccine responses in identical twins.

The sequence was obtained from a woman under 30 in good health. Sequencing was done on a sample of CD4+ T cells sorted from blood. The gene calls are TRBV2 and TRBJ2-5; TRBD2 aligns across 10 bases. The CDR3 bases are TGTGCCAGCAGCCTAGCGGGAGTAGGCCAAGAGACCCAGTACTTC. It is translated as CASSLAGVGQETQYF.